The clone carrying this T cell receptor (beta chain) is a singleton in its sample. The data derive from a study of blood T cell repertoires in COVID-19. The overall study: Acute and convalescent COVID-19 specimens originated in the United States, Italy and Spain. The analysed material was cDNA or gDNA that came from T cells, B-cell-depleted T cells, or PBMCs.

Original analysis: By means of reference gene primer amplification, nucleated cell counts were estimated. Profiling relied on immunoSEQ multiplex PCR, and the TCRdb table lists in-frame clones only, not all of them. The V and J calls and clone size come from that table; D and trimming were worked out from the DNA. The sample carries 100,000 or so clones, 91% recorded once. V dropped 7 bases and J dropped 4 bases, with 13 bases sitting between them. Germline loops: CDR1 MNHEY, CDR2 SVGAGI. This CDR3 contains 13 residues. The origin of this receptor is a man in his fifties with acute or convalescent COVID-19. The gene calls are TRBV6-5 and TRBJ1-2; D unresolved. The sequenced sample consisted of peripheral blood. Written as DNA, the CDR3 is TGTGCCAGCATCCTGCCAGGAGGCTATGGCTACACCTTC. Translating gives CASILPGGYGYTF.